The source of this T cell receptor beta chain is a study of response to subunit inactivated influenza vaccine. Looked up from germline, CDR1 is DFQATT and CDR2 is SNEGSKA (reference sequence). Trimming left V 3 bases short and J 2 bases short, with 16 bases between. The CDR3 spans 16 residues. TCRdb fed the RT-PCR reads into MiXCR, producing one record per CDR3 protein. The sample has 490,000 or so distinct CDR3 sequences, about 7.6% seen once. Many counts were recorded for this clonotype. J is TRBJ2-2 and V is TRBV20-1; D unresolved. The sample consisted of PBMCs from blood, taken less than 25 months after vaccination. This sequence originates from a man aged 50 to 75 who received an inactivated influenza vaccine. The DNA of the CDR3 is TGCAGTGCTAGTCGCCCCACCCGGTCAAACACCGGGGAGCTGTTTTTT. This gives the protein CSASRPTRSNTGELFF.